This is a list of T cell receptor beta chains from one sample in a study of blood T cells in healthy people across ages. TCRdb reprocessed the 5' RACE reads via MiXCR and lists one record per CDR3 protein. The table has 1.5 million to 2 million distinct CDR3 sequences, approximately 50% seen once. The sample was blood. These receptors came from a middle-aged woman in good health. Each CDR3 is given with its conserved first and last residue. Only some rows state a clone size, as once, few, many or a class for expanded clones.

v_call clone_size cdr3_aa
TRBV6-2/TRBV6-3 . CASMRVYSNQPQHF
TRBV6-5 few CASSYVDSDVSTDTQYF
TRBV20-1 . CSARGAGLANSYEQYF
TRBV6-1 . CASSEGTSTSGGTDTQYF
TRBV11-2 . CASSLDLVQSGQFF
TRBV5-1 . CASSLVGQTNTEAFF
TRBV20-1 few CSARDSRGYGYTF
TRBV20-1 few CSARDAGLYNSPLHF
TRBV20-1 . CSAPQAGFYNEQFF
TRBV5-1 . CASSPEVSTDTQYF
TRBV2 . CASSGGRQNIQYF
TRBV5-1 . CASSFGRGNTGELFF
TRBV11-1 . CASSSAGPEIRRETQYF
TRBV7-2 . CASSSSSGGFSTDTQYF
TRBV9 . CASSVERGDTDTQYF
TRBV6-5 . CASSSQGTRYEQYF
TRBV11-2 few CASSLAGTAINEKLFF
TRBV5-1 once CASSLGVGDRGLETQYF
TRBV20-1 few CSARLSTNQPQHF
TRBV14 . CASSQVWLTYNEQFF
TRBV3-1 few CASSQDGAGRLRASYEQYF
TRBV29-1 . CSVDGLYEQYF
TRBV9 once CASSVDLSGELFF
TRBV20-1 . CSANGGNSPLHF
TRBV12-3/TRBV12-4 few CASRNGQGHNSPLHF
TRBV7-8 . CASSLDGAEEHF
TRBV20-1 . CSARYKGDNYGYTF
TRBV6-2/TRBV6-3 once CASSYSPGADTRYF
TRBV7-6 few CASSPSTRQSSYEQYF
TRBV27 . CASSLNRGFSDTQYF
TRBV3-1 . CASSQGWGEVNEQFF
TRBV10-3 few CAISEFSTGDTQYF
TRBV6-5 . CASSDATADGYTF
TRBV9 few CASSAGDSKETQYF
TRBV20-1 . CSARKRGGTYEQYF
TRBV4-1 . CASSQSDRGVRPQHF
TRBV24-1 . CATSDLQGGSDNEQYF
TRBV28 . CASTEVFQETQYF
TRBV5-6 . CASSLGGLGDTQYF
TRBV20-1 . CSARDMRQGTLNQPQHF
TRBV5-1 . CASSLGLALPTDTQYF
TRBV20-1 few CSATQDRADTQYF
TRBV5-1 once CASSLRIGGYEQFF